The 5 T cell receptor beta chains presented below share a single source sample, sequenced in a study of shared clonotypes between healthy human individuals. Produced via immunoSEQ multiplex PCR; TCRdb's table is partial and in-frame only. In the table there are about 550,000 clones, roughly 95% of which are singletons. Positive CCR7 selection of CD45RO-negative cells yielded the naive CD8 cells, and terminally differentiated effector memory CD45RA+ cells were excluded. Specimen: naive CD8+ T cells sorted from blood. Receptors were obtained from a woman between 25 and 40 years old in good health.

This chain joins TRBV13 and TRBJ1-6; 8 bases fit TRBD1. This CDR3 is 14 amino acids long. Germline lookup yields CDR1 PRHDT and CDR2 FYEKMQ (reference sequence). Losses at the gene ends were 5 bases for V and 10 bases for J; bases not matched to a gene: 7. CDR3 DNA: TGTGCCAGCAGCGAGACAGGGGCAGGGTCACCCCTCCACTTT. This sequence encodes CASSETGAGSPLHF. The entire variable domain, with the rest obtained from reference TRBV13 and TRBJ1-6, is as follows: AAGVIQSPRHLIKEKRETATLKCYPIPRHDTVYWYQQGPGQDPQFLISFYEKMQSDKGSIPDRFSAQQFSDYHSELNMSSLELGDSALYFCASSETGAGSPLHFGNGTRLTVT.

This clone appeared once. The V and J genes are TRBV6-5 and TRBJ1-2; a possible D gene is TRBD1 (6 bases). Trimming pared 8 bases from V and 5 bases from J, leaving 12 bases between. The length of the CDR3 is 12 residues. The V gene's germline CDR1 is MNHEY and CDR2 SVGAGI. The CDR3 region has the DNA TGTGCCAGCGGGGGTACAGGGTATGGCTACACCTTC. Amino acid sequence: CASGGTGYGYTF.

The chain recombines TRBV10-3 with TRBJ1-1; TRBD1 might be the D (5 bases). Germline CDR1 and CDR2: ENHRY and SYGVKD. Trimming left V 8 bases short and J 5 bases short, with 9 bases between. The CDR3 length is 11 residues. The chain's CDR3 is CAIGGITEAFF. In nucleotides, the CDR3 is TGTGCCATCGGGGGGATAACTGAAGCTTTCTTT.

This rearrangement joins TRBV11-2 to TRBJ2-7; TRBD1 is a possible D gene (6 bases). Germline V gene lookup returns CDR1 SGHAT and CDR2 FQNNGV. V dropped 1 base and J dropped 3 bases, with 16 bases sitting between them. The CDR3 is 16 amino acids. The CDR3 loop reads CASSLAVLDSDYEQYF. The DNA of the CDR3 is TGTGCCAGCAGCTTAGCTGTTCTGGACAGCGACTACGAGCAGTACTTC.

Of note for this clone: At one end, the junction sequence differs from germline, possibly due to a read error. This chain connects TRBV27 to TRBJ2-7, with a possible D match to TRBD1 (5 bases). CDR1 MNHEY and CDR2 SMNVEV come from the germline V gene (reference sequence). The CDR3 totals 14 residues. CDR3 nucleotide sequence: TGCACAACTGGGGTAGGGGCGGCGGCGAGCGAGCAGTACTTC. Its protein product is CTTGVGAAASEQYF.